These 8 T cell receptor beta chains originate from one sample sequenced in a study of monozygotic twins with inflammatory bowel disease. TCRdb reprocessed the 5' RACE reads, keeping one entry per CDR3 protein, no DNA. The specimen's table records 400,000 or so distinct CDR3 sequences. The specimen was blood. Source of these receptors: a human donor with ulcerative colitis or Crohn's disease, or a healthy co-twin of an affected twin (not recorded which).

The chain couples TRBV6-6 to TRBJ1-1. Germline-derived CDR1 and CDR2 are MNHNY and SVGAGI (reference sequence). This CDR3 region has 13 residues. The CDR3 here is CASCGRERTEAFF.

The chain is built from TRBV5-1 and TRBJ1-1; the D gene TCRdb calls, TRBD1, cannot be checked with no DNA. CDR1 SGHRS and CDR2 YFSETQ come from the germline V gene. This CDR3 has 14 amino acids. The CDR3 spells CASSPDRENTEAFF.

The V gene is TRBV12-3 or TRBV12-4, the J gene TRBJ1-5; TCRdb reports TRBD1, a call that lacks DNA to check it against. This CDR3 is 14 amino acids long. CDR3 residues: CASSLGGPAGPQHF.

This rearrangement joins TRBV29-1 to TRBJ2-3; TCRdb proposes TRBD1, but this gene call is untestable without DNA. CDR1 is SQVTM, CDR2 ANQGSEA, per germline. This CDR3 has 12 residues. CDR3: CSASQGPDTQYF.

The chain employs TRBV18 and TRBJ2-7; the TCRdb D gene call, TRBD1, has no DNA to confirm it. Germline V gene lookup returns CDR1 KGHSH and CDR2 LQKENI. The CDR3 consists of 14 residues. CDR3 loop: CASSPIDRGYEQYF.

The gene calls are TRBV28 and TRBJ2-3; TCRdb outputs TRBD2, but without DNA this stays unchecked. The CDR3 sequence is 17 residues long. The germline gives CDR1 MDHEN, CDR2 SYDVKM. CDR3 residues: CASSSGTSGRVTDTQYF.

V and J are TRBV11-2 and TRBJ1-6. Germline V gene sequence: CDR1 SGHAT, CDR2 FQNNGV. This CDR3 region has 18 residues. This CDR3 is CASSLGRTYQTNNSPLHF.

The rearrangement uses TRBV25-1 and TRBJ2-3; TCRdb names TRBD2, which stays unverified in the absence of DNA. Germline V gene data show CDR1 as MGHDK and CDR2 as SYGVNS. The CDR3 runs 18 residues. The CDR3: CASSPHTSGRVGTDTQYF.